The 23 T cell receptor beta chains in this list originate from one sample, sequenced in a study of blood T cell repertoires in COVID-19. Clones were read by immunoSEQ multiplex PCR, and TCRdb kept only the in-frame ones, dropping some. Of approximately 160,000 clones in the sample, around four fifths were seen once. The sequenced material came from PBMCs or T cells enriched from blood (not recorded which). The receptor set was obtained from a woman aged 45 to 65 who had recovered from COVID-19.

The chain combines TRBV6-5 with TRBJ2-5, with 7 bases that match TRBD2. The CDR3 consists of 15 residues. In germline, CDR1 is MNHEY, CDR2 SVGAGI. After removal of 6 bases from V and 0 bases from J, the junction contained 7 bases not matched to a gene. CDR3 sequence reads: CASRLGGGHQETQYF. In nucleotides, the CDR3 is TGTGCCAGCAGATTAGGCGGGGGTCACCAAGAGACCCAGTACTTC.

A few counts support this clone. J is TRBJ1-2 and V is TRBV7-9, with D unclear. V was trimmed by 6 bases and J by 6 bases, leaving 11 bases between them. The CDR3 sequence is 12 residues long. The germline gives CDR1 SEHNR, CDR2 FQNEAQ (reference sequence). The CDR3 DNA reads TGTGCCAGCAGTGACCTTCGGGATGGCTACACCTTC. Protein product: CASSDLRDGYTF. The full variable domain, rest sourced from reference TRBV7-9 and TRBJ1-2, is DTGVSQNPRHKITKRGQNVTFRCDPISEHNRLYWYRQTLGQGPEFLTYFQNEAQLEKSRLLSDRFSAERPKGSFSTLEIQRTEQGDSAMYLCASSDLRDGYTFGSGTRLTVV.

The chain links TRBV10-2 to TRBJ1-2, with a tentative D call TRBD1 (6 bases). The CDR3 is 13 residues long. V dropped 7 bases and J dropped 3 bases, with 12 bases sitting between them. The germline V gene has CDR1 WSHSY and CDR2 SAAADI. The CDR3 sequence is CASTGTGHYGYTF. The CDR3 DNA reads as TGCGCCAGCACCGGAACAGGGCACTATGGCTACACCTTC.

The chain joins TRBV29-1 to TRBJ2-2, with TRBD2 as a possible D gene (5 bases). Germline values: CDR1 SQVTM, CDR2 ANQGSEA. This CDR3 is built from 14 residues. The V gene lost 7 bases and the J gene lost 0 bases, with 12 bases spanning the gap. The DNA for the CDR3 is TGCAGCGCCTTCGGGATCCCGAACACCGGGGAGCTGTTTTTT. Protein product: CSAFGIPNTGELFF.

The chain recombines TRBV5-6 with TRBJ1-6, with 7 bases identical to TRBD1. This CDR3 spans 14 amino acids. The J segment lost 7 bases and the V segment lost 5 bases, leaving 6 bases of the junction unmatched. In germline, CDR1 is SGHDT, CDR2 YYEEEE. The DNA of the CDR3 is TGTGCCAGCAGACGGGGACAGATGAATTCACCCCTCCACTTT. This codes for CASRRGQMNSPLHF.

The J gene is TRBJ1-4, the V gene TRBV28, with no clear D. The V end lost 5 bases, the J end lost 4 bases, and 14 bases lay between the germline ends. CDR1 is MDHEN and CDR2 is SYDVKM in the germline V gene. The CDR3 extends over 15 amino acids. CDR3 residues: CASSPGRSGNEKLFF. CDR3 nucleotides: TGTGCCAGCAGTCCGGGGAGGTCGGGTAATGAAAAACTGTTTTTT.

The CDR3 loop reads CAWTGKAYGYTF. CDR3 DNA: TGTGCCTGGACAGGGAAGGCGTATGGCTACACCTTC. The V and J genes are TRBV30 and TRBJ1-2; maybe TRBD1 (5 bases). Germline V CDR1 and CDR2: GTSNPN, SVGIG (reference sequence). CDR3 length: 12 residues. Trimming pared 4 bases from V and 5 bases from J, leaving 11 bases between.

This clone was seen more than once but under ten times. The J gene is TRBJ1-5, the V gene TRBV19, with 9 nucleotides matching TRBD1. With 6 bases clipped from V and 4 bases from J, the junction kept 7 bases outside the gene matches. Germline V CDR1 and CDR2: LNHDA, SQIVND (reference sequence). The CDR3 runs to 15 residues. CDR3 sequence (DNA): TGTGCCAGTAGACGGGACAGGGAAGGGAATCAGCCCCAGCATTTT. It specifies CASRRDREGNQPQHF. The full variable domain, in which reference TRBV19 and TRBJ1-5 provide the parts outside the CDR3, is DGGITQSPKYLFRKEGQNVTLSCEQNLNHDAMYWYRQDPGQGLRLIYYSQIVNDFQKGDIAEGYSVSREKKESFPLTVTSAQKNPTAFYLCASRRDREGNQPQHFGDGTRLSIL.

This clone was seen a few times. The chain joins TRBV5-1 to TRBJ1-2, with D maybe TRBD1 (6 bases). Deletions cut 3 bases from V and 6 bases from J, with 15 bases between. Germline lookup yields CDR1 SGHRS and CDR2 YFSETQ. The CDR3 covers 14 residues. The DNA for the CDR3 is TGCGCCAGCAGCTCCACAGGGCCGTGGGATGGCTACACCTTC. It is translated as CASSSTGPWDGYTF.

This clone showed up just a few times. V gene TRBV30 combines with J gene TRBJ2-5, with D perhaps TRBD2 (7 bases). Germline lookup yields CDR1 GTSNPN and CDR2 SVGIG (reference sequence). V lost 5 bases and J lost 5, with 12 bases in between. This CDR3 has 12 residues. The DNA for the CDR3 is TGTGCCTGGGGGACGGGGGGCGAGACCCAGTACTTC. Translating it yields CAWGTGGETQYF. Based on the CDR3 plus reference TRBV30 and TRBJ2-5, the full variable domain is SQTIHQWPATLVQPVGSPLSLECTVEGTSNPNLYWYRQAAGRGLQLLFYSVGIGQISSEVPQNLSASRPQDRQFILSSKKLLLSDSGFYLCAWGTGGETQYFGPGTRLLVL.

This clone was counted between two and nine times. The CDR3 nucleotides are TGTGCCAGCAGGGGAGGGGCGGACACCGGGGAGCTGTTTTTT. Its protein product is CASRGGADTGELFF. The chain joins TRBV6-4 to TRBJ2-2, with TRBD2 matching 7 bases. Germline-derived CDR1 and CDR2 are MRHNA and SNTAGT. Trimming took 6 bases from V and 3 from J; bases not matched to a gene: 4. The CDR3 consists of 14 residues.

The chain recombines TRBV9 with TRBJ1-4, with 7 positions matching TRBD1. The CDR3 runs to 16 residues. V lost 3 bases to trimming and J lost 2 bases; unmatched junction nucleotides: 7. Per germline, CDR1 SGDLS and CDR2 YYNGEE. CDR3 DNA: TGTGCCAGCAGCGCTGACCTCAGGGGGACTAATGAAAAACTGTTTTTT. It yields the protein CASSADLRGTNEKLFF.

The chain has TRBV15 and TRBJ1-5; D possibly corresponds to TRBD1 (6 bases). V lost 8 bases and J lost 4, with 12 bases in between. Germline assignment: CDR1 LNHNV and CDR2 YYDKDF (reference sequence). CDR3 length equals 13 residues. The CDR3 reads CATSGTQNQPQHF. The CDR3 region has the DNA TGTGCCACCTCCGGGACACAAAATCAGCCCCAGCATTTT.

This clone has only one observation. A read error may be the cause here, since a much bigger clone is one base away. The chain carries TRBV7-2 and TRBJ2-2, with 10 nucleotides matching TRBD2. The CDR3 runs to 15 residues. V was pared by 10 bases and J by 0 bases, with 5 bases of the junction left unmatched. Germline CDR1 and CDR2: SGHTA and FQGNSA. CDR3 DNA: TGTGCCACGACTAGCGGGCTCCCGAACACCGGGGAGCTGTTTTTT. Translation gives CATTSGLPNTGELFF.

The chain links TRBV2 to TRBJ1-5, with TRBD1 matching over 7 bases. V lost 6 bases, J lost 8 bases, and 13 bases stayed unmatched. The CDR3 loop spans 15 amino acids. Germline assignment: CDR1 SNHLY and CDR2 FYNNEI. The CDR3 DNA follows: TGTGCCAGCAGGATAGGGACAGTCTCCCGGGAGCCCCAGCATTTT. It specifies CASRIGTVSREPQHF. Based on the CDR3 plus reference TRBV2 and TRBJ1-5, the full variable domain is EPEVTQTPSHQVTQMGQEVILRCVPISNHLYFYWYRQILGQKVEFLVSFYNNEISEKSEIFDDQFSVERPDGSNFTLKIRSTKLEDSAMYFCASRIGTVSREPQHFGDGTRLSIL.

This chain uses TRBV28 with TRBJ1-6; weak D call: TRBD1 (6 bases). The CDR3 is 16 amino acids. V lost 5 bases and J lost 4, with 15 bases in between. Germline loops: CDR1 MDHEN, CDR2 SYDVKM. CDR3 in amino acids: CASSPSHRVYNSPLHF. The DNA of the CDR3 is TGTGCCAGCAGTCCTTCCCACAGGGTGTATAATTCACCCCTCCACTTT.

The chain employs TRBV7-2 and TRBJ1-2; no definite D call. The germline V gene encodes CDR1 SGHTA and CDR2 FQGNSA. V lost 4 bases and J lost 6, with 18 bases in between. This CDR3 spans 15 amino acids. CDR3 nucleotide sequence: TGTGCCAGCAGCTCCCCGGTTGGTCTAAGAGATGGCTACACCTTC. Encoded protein: CASSSPVGLRDGYTF.

The J gene is TRBJ1-5, the V gene TRBV12-3 or TRBV12-4, with a possible D match to TRBD1 (5 bases). V was trimmed by 5 bases and J by 11 bases, leaving 13 bases between them. CDR3 length: 12 amino acids. In DNA, the CDR3 is TGTGCCAGCAGTCAAAAGACCAGGGCCCAGCATTTT. Its translation is CASSQKTRAQHF.

The rearrangement joins TRBV15 to TRBJ2-3; 10 nucleotides line up with TRBD1. This CDR3 is built from 18 residues. J was trimmed by 3 bases and V by 0 bases; bases with no gene match: 9. Germline CDR1 is LNHNV and CDR2 is YYDKDF (reference sequence). The CDR3 region is CATSRDRGTGVITDTQYF. DNA of the CDR3: TGTGCCACCAGCAGAGACAGGGGGACAGGGGTGATAACAGATACGCAGTATTTT. The entire variable domain, with the rest obtained from reference TRBV15 and TRBJ2-3, is as follows: DAMVIQNPRYQVTQFGKPVTLSCSQTLNHNVMYWYQQKSSQAPKLLFHYYDKDFNNEADTPDNFQSRRPNTSFCFLDIRSPGLGDTAMYLCATSRDRGTGVITDTQYFGPGTRLTVL.

The V gene is TRBV30, the J gene TRBJ1-2; possible D gene TRBD1, 6 bases. This CDR3 region has 14 residues. Trimming cost V 0 bases and J 4 bases, with 12 bases left between them. Germline CDR1 GTSNPN, CDR2 SVGIG (reference sequence). The CDR3 region has the DNA TGTGCCTGGAGTGTCCCAGGGGCGACCTATGGCTACACCTTC. It translates to CAWSVPGATYGYTF.

V gene TRBV11-3 combines with J gene TRBJ1-1; possibly TRBD1 for D (6 bases). The CDR3 has 14 residues. Germline lookup yields CDR1 SGHNT and CDR2 YENEEA. The V gene lost 7 bases and the J gene lost 3 bases, with 15 bases spanning the gap. The CDR3 protein is CASNEGGADTEAFF. CDR3 sequence (DNA): TGTGCCAGCAACGAAGGGGGGGCCGACACTGAAGCTTTCTTT.

This clone was seen more than once but under ten times. V gene TRBV6-1 combines with J gene TRBJ1-5; no definite D call. This CDR3 region has 16 residues. Germline V gene data show CDR1 as MNHNS and CDR2 as SASEGT. Trimming cost V 4 bases and J 2 bases, with 15 bases left between them. The CDR3 coding sequence is TGTGCCAGCAGTGCCCCGGGTGGGTTGGGCAATCAGCCCCAGCATTTT. It specifies CASSAPGGLGNQPQHF.

The chain links TRBV10-3 to TRBJ2-1; 7 bases align to TRBD1. Germline V gene sequence: CDR1 ENHRY, CDR2 SYGVKD. V shed 5 bases and J 6 bases; nucleotides not matched to a gene: 1. This CDR3 comprises 12 residues. The DNA for the CDR3 is TGTGCCATCAGTTCAGGGGGCAATGAGCAGTTCTTC. Translated, it gives CAISSGGNEQFF.